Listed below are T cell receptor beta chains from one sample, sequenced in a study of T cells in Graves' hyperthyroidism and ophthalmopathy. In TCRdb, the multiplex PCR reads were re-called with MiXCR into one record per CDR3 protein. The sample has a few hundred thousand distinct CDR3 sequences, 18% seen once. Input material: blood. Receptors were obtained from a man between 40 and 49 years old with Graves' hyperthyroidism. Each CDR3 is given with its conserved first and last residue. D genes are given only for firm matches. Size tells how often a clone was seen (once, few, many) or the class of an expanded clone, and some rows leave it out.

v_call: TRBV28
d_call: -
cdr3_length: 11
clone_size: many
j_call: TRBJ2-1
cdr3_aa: CASSFVDEQFF
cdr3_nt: TGTGCCAGCAGTTTTGTCGATGAGCAGTTCTTC

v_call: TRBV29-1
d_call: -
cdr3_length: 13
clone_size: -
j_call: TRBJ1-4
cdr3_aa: CSVRGQINEKLFF
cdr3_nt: TGCAGCGTAAGAGGACAGATTAATGAAAAACTGTTTTTT

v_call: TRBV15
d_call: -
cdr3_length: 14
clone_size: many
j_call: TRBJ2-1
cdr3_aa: CATSTGLSYNEQFF
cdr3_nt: TGTGCCACCAGCACAGGATTATCCTACAATGAGCAGTTCTTC

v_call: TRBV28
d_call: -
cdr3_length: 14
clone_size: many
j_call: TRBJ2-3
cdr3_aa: CASNWRTRTDTQYF
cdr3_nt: TGTGCCAGCAACTGGCGGACCCGCACAGATACGCAGTATTTT

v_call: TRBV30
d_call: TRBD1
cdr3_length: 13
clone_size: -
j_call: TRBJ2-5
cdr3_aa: CAWMSGGRETQYF
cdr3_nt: TGTGCCTGGATGTCAGGGGGCCGAGAGACCCAGTACTTC

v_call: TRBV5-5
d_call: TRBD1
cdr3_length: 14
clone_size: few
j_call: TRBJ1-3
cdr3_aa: CASSLTGERDTIYF
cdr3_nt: TGTGCCAGCAGCTTAACAGGGGAGCGGGACACCATATATTTT

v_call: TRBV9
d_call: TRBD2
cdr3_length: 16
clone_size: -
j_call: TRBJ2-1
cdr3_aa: CASSHGASGGAGEQFF
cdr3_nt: TGTGCCAGCAGCCACGGGGCCAGCGGGGGGGCCGGGGAGCAGTTCTTC

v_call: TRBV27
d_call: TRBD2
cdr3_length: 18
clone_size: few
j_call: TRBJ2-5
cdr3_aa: CASSGSGGGGAYRETQYF
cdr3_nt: TGTGCCAGCAGTGGGTCCGGGGGCGGGGGGGCGTATCGGGAGACCCAGTACTTC

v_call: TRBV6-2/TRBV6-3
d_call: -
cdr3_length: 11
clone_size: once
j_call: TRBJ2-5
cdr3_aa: CASSWQETQYF
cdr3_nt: TGTGCCAGCAGCTGGCAGGAGACCCAGTACTTC

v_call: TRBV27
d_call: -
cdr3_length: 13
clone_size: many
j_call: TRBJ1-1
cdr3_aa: CASSSGIFQGAFF
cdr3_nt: TGTGCCAGCAGTTCGGGGATCTTTCAGGGAGCTTTCTTT

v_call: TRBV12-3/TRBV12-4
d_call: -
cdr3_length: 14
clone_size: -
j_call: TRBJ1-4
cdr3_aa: CASRKEGDNEKLFF
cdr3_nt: TGTGCCAGCAGGAAAGAGGGGGATAATGAAAAACTGTTTTTT

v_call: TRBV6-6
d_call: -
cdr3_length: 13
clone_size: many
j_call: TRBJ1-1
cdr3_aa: CASSYSGRGEAFF
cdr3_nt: TGTGCCAGCAGTTACTCAGGGAGGGGTGAAGCTTTCTTT

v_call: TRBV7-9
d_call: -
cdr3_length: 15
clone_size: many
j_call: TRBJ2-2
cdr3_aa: CASSYRDTFERELFF
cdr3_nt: TGTGCCAGCAGCTACCGGGACACTTTCGAACGGGAGCTGTTTTTT

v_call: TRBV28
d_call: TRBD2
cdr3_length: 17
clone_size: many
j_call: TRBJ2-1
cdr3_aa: CASSLPPGRGTRDEQFF
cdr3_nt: TGTGCCAGCAGTCTCCCCCCCGGGAGGGGGACTCGGGATGAGCAGTTCTTC

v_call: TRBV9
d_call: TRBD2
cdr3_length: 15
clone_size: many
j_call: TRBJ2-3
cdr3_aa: CASSVASGGADTQYF
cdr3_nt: TGTGCCAGCAGCGTAGCTAGCGGGGGGGCAGATACGCAGTATTTT

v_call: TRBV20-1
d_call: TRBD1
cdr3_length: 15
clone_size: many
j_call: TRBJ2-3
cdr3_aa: CSALQGDRVTDTQYF
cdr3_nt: TGCAGTGCCTTACAGGGGGACCGAGTCACAGATACGCAGTATTTT

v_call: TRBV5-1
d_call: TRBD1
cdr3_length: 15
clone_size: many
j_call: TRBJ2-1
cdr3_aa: CASSIGTAPRNEQFF
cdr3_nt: TGCGCCAGCAGCATCGGGACAGCACCTAGGAATGAGCAGTTCTTC

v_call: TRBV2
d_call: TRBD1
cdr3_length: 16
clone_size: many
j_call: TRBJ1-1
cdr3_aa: CASSPGIGQGNTEAFF
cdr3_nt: TGTGCCAGCAGTCCAGGGATTGGACAGGGGAACACTGAAGCTTTCTTT

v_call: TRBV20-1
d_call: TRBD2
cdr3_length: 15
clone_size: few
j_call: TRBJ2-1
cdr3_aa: CSARELAIGYNEQFF
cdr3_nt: TGCAGTGCTAGGGAACTAGCGATTGGTTACAATGAGCAGTTCTTC